The subject of this entry is one TCR beta chain. Its antigen is currently not known. No much larger clone exists at a distance of one base, and base qualities are not known. Using the deep immunoSEQ assay, multiplex PCR amplified TCR CDR3 regions from genomic DNA. Extracted genomic DNA from each cell subset was distributed evenly across all wells of several immunoSEQ 96-well plates, and each plate was treated as a replicate. For sorted subsets, each replicate PCR was loaded with roughly 0.2 ug genomic DNA, equivalent to approximately 27,000 T cell genomes. Purified libraries were quantified with a Qubit 3.0 fluorometer, sized on a Bioanalyzer 2100, and re-quantified with the KAPA Library Quantification kit. Every immunoSEQ 96-well plate was sequenced on a dedicated single-read 150-cycle Illumina NextSeq 550 flow cell. Per the source publication's procedure: Because the immunoSEQ output included only junctional sequences and no quality scores, the filtering could not be the same as the filtering used for full-length reads. To assign V/J genes and CDR3, sequences were annotated against IMGT germline references using PyIR, a Python wrapper for IgBLAST v1.9. Reads were removed for weak V/J assignments (E-value above 1e-6), missing CDR3, stop codons, out-of-frame junctions, or ambiguous translated residues. V3J clonotypes were defined as sequences sharing an identical inferred V gene, J gene, and CDR3 amino acid sequence. Percentage overlap between repertoires was calculated by dividing the number of shared unique clonotypes by the size of the smaller repertoire. Three approaches were used to assess repertoire richness: RTK rarefaction, the Chao1 estimator, and Recon v2.1 estimates of unobserved clonotypes. Generation probabilities for all TCRbeta clonotypes obtained by the gDNA method from a few donors were computed using OLGA. TCRdb provides this immuneACCESS table in a form limited to in-frame rearrangements. Some clones are lacking; in checked studies, under half of them reflect an unresolved V gene, and why the rest are absent is not known. Clone size and the V and J calls come from that table; the DNA yielded D and trimming. This sample lists about 2.4 million clones; over 85% were detected once. Of the sample, around 0.37% is held by the ten largest clones.

This record comes from a study of shared clonotypes between healthy human individuals (dated by TCRdb to 2020 to 2021). Turning to the overall study: A couple of women and three men aged 18 to 49 years were included in the cohort. Per donor, three plates each were used for CD4 naive and CD4 memory, two for CD8 naive, and one for CD8 memory. To estimate repertoire size and how much clonotype sharing occurs between individuals, the study deeply sequenced the blood TCR repertoires of about five healthy adults. Libraries were prepared and TCR repertoires were sequenced by different laboratories using diverse techniques, in order to increase sequencing depth and limit assay-specific biases. Each donor's leukapheresis produced roughly between about 0.9 and 9.5 billion PBMCs.

The donors were healthy, HIV-negative adults who had no recently reported acute infections or vaccinations. Only Caucasian adults living in Nashville, Tennessee, USA were represented among the donors. CD4+ T cells were enriched by magnetic negative selection; naive cells were then positively selected on CD45RA, and the negative fraction formed the memory subset. Blood was collected by leukapheresis, and PBMCs were isolated by Ficoll-Histopaque density gradient centrifugation and then cryopreserved in liquid nitrogen vapor phase. Analytical flow cytometry was used to check the purity and quantity of each magnetically sorted T cell population. Genomic DNA was isolated from every sorted fraction and measured by UV absorbance on a Nanodrop 2000c. From the cysteine up to the phenylalanine, the CDR3 has a length of 15 residues. CDR3 DNA is the only sequence kept; it has 45 bases, read in frame from the first base. For this chain, trimming is 3 bases at the V end and 3 bases at the J end, and the number of junction bases without a gene match is 6. CDR1 and CDR2, looked up from the germline V gene (reference sequence), are SGHAT and FQDESV.

Broad study findings and their caveats: The small number of donors limited the genetic and exposure-history diversity represented. Naive subsets generally had larger estimated clonotype richness than memory subsets. Sampling was limited to blood, and TCR repertoires in tissue likely differ from TCR repertoires in blood. Across a few donors, 4.5% to 6.5% of naive CD4, roughly 3.8% of naive CD8, 2.3% of memory CD4, and roughly 0.41% of memory CD8 clonotypes were shared. Pairwise subsampling indicated that sequencing depth was expected to affect the degree of clonotype sharing among donors. Rarefaction of sorted-subset datasets indicated incomplete sequencing despite the large sequencing depth. Compared with non-shared clonotypes, clonotypes shared by all four sorted-subset donors had higher generation probabilities.

The sequence joins TRBV11-1 to TRBJ2-7; TRBD2 fits 9 bases in the junction. The source of this sequence is a young man in good health. Some clones in this sample may be carry-over from other donors' samples. Sequenced: naive CD4+ T cells from PBMCs. Sample cell subset or site, as interpreted from the label and publication: CD45RA+ positively selected. The CDR3 region: CASSFLASGNYEQYF. The DNA reads TGTGCCAGCAGCTTCCTGGCTAGCGGGAACTACGAGCAGTACTTC.